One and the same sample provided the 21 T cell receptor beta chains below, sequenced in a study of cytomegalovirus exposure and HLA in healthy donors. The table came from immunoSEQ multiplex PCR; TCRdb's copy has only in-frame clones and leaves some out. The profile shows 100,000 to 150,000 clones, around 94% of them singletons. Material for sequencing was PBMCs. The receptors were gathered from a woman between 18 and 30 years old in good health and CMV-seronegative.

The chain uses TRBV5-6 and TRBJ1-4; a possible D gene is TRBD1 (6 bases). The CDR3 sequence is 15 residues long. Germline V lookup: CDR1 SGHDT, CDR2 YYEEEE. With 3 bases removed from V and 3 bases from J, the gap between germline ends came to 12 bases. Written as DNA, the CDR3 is TGTGCCAGCAGCTCGCCCCAGGGGCCTAATGAAAAACTGTTTTTT. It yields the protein CASSSPQGPNEKLFF. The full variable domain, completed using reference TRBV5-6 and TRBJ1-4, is DAGVTQSPTHLIKTRGQQVTLRCSPKSGHDTVSWYQQALGQGPQFIFQYYEEEERQRGNFPDRFSGHQFPNYSSELNVNALLLGDSALYLCASSSPQGPNEKLFFGSGTQLSVL.

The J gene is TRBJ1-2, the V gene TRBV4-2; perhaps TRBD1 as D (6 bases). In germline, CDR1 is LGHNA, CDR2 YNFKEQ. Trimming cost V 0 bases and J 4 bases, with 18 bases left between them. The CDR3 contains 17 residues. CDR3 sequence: CASSQDGGGSTLYGYTF. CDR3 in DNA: TGTGCCAGCAGCCAAGATGGTGGGGGCTCTACCCTCTATGGCTACACCTTC.

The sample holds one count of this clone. Written as DNA, the CDR3 is TGTGCCAGCAGCGGCGGACAGGGGGCTCAGCCCCAGCATTTT. It encodes CASSGGQGAQPQHF. The chain combines TRBV6-6 with TRBJ1-5, with 11 bases identical to TRBD1. CDR3 length: 14 amino acids. Germline CDR1 and CDR2: MNHNY and SVGAGI (reference sequence). The junction had 4 bases not matched to a gene; V was cut back by 6 bases and J by 6 bases.

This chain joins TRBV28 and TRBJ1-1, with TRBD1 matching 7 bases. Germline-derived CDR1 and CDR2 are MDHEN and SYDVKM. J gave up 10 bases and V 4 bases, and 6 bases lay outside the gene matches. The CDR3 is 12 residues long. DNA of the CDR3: TGTGCCAGCAGTTACGACAGGGATAGAGCTTTCTTT. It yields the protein CASSYDRDRAFF.

As DNA, the CDR3 is TGTGCCAGCAGCTGCGAGGCAGCCGCCGACTATGGCTACACCTTC. It encodes CASSCEAAADYGYTF. The chain recombines TRBV6-4 with TRBJ1-2; D is unresolved. The CDR3 has 15 amino acids. Germline V CDR1 and CDR2: MRHNA, SNTAGT. Trimming took off 6 bases at V and 3 bases at J, with 17 bases between the two ends.

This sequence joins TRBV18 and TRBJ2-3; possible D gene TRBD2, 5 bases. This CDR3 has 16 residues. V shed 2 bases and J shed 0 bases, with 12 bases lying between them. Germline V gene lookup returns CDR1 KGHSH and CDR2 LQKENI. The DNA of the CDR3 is TGTGCCAGCTCACCAGTTTGGCGGGCTAGCACAGATACGCAGTATTTT. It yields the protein CASSPVWRASTDTQYF. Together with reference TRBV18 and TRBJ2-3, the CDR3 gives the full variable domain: NAGVMQNPRHLVRRRGQEARLRCSPMKGHSHVYWYRQLPEEGLKFMVYLQKENIIDESGMPKERFSAEFPKEGPSILRIQQVVRGDSAAYFCASSPVWRASTDTQYFGPGTRLTVL.

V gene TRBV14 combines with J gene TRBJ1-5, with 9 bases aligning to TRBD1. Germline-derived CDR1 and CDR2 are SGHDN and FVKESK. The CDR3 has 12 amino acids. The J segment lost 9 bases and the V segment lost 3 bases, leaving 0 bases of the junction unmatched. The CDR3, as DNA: TGTGCCAGCAGCCAGGACAGGGGGCCCCAGCATTTT. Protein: CASSQDRGPQHF.

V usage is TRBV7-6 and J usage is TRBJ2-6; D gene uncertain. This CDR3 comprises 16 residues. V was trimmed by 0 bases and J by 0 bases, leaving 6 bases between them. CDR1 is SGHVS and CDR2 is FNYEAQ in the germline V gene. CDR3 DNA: TGTGCCAGCAGCTTAGCGCAGTACTCTGGGGCCAACGTCCTGACTTTC. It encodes CASSLAQYSGANVLTF.

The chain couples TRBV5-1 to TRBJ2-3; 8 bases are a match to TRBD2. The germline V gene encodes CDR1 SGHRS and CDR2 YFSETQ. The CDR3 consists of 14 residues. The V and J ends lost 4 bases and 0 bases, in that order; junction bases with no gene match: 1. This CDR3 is CASSRGGSTDTQYF. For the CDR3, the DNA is TGCGCCAGCAGCCGGGGGGGAAGCACAGATACGCAGTATTTT.

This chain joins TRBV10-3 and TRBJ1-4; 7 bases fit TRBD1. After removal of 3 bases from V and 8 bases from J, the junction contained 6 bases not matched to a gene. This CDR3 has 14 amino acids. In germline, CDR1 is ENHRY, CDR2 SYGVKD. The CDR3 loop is CAISEGQGGEKLFF. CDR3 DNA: TGTGCCATCAGTGAAGGGCAGGGGGGAGAAAAACTGTTTTTT.

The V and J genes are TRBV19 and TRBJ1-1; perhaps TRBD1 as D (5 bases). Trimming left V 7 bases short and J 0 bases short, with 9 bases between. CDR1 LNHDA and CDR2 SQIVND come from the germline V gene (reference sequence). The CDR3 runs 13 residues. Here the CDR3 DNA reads TGTGCCAGTATTGCCAGGGTGAACACTGAAGCTTTCTTT. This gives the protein CASIARVNTEAFF.

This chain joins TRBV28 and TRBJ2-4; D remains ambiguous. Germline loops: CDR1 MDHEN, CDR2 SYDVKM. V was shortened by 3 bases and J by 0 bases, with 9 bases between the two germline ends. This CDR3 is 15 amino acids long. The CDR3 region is CASSFGASAKNIQYF. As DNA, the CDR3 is TGTGCCAGCAGTTTCGGAGCGTCAGCCAAAAACATTCAGTACTTC.

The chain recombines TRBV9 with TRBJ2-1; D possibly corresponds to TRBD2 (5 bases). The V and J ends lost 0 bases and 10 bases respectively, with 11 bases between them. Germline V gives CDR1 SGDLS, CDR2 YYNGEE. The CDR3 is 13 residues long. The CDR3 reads CASSVGLASEQFF. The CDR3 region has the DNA TGTGCCAGCAGCGTAGGTCTAGCCTCGGAGCAGTTCTTC.

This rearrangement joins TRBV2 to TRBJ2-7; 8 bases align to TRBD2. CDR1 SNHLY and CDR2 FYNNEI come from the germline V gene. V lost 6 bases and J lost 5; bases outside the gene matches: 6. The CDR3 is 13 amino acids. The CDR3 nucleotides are TGTGCCAGCAGGGCGGGGGGCTTGGACGAGCAGTACTTC. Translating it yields CASRAGGLDEQYF.

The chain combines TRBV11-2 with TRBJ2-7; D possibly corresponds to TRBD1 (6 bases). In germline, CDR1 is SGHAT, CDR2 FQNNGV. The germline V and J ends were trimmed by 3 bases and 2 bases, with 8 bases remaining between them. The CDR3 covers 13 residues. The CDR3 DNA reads TGTGCCAGCAGCTTTGGGGGCCCCTACGAGCAGTACTTC. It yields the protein CASSFGGPYEQYF.

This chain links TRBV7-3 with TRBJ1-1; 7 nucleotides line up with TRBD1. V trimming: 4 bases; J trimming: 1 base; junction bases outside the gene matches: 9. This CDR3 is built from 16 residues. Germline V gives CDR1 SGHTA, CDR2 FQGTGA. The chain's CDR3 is CASSSTGLTANTEAFF. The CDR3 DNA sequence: TGTGCCAGCAGCTCGACAGGGTTAACGGCGAACACTGAAGCTTTCTTT.

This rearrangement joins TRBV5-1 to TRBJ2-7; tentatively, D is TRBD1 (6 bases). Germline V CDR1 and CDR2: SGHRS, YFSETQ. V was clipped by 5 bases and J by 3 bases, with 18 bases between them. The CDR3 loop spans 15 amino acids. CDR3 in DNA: TGCGCCAGCAGAGCACCCAACAGGGACAACTACGAGCAGTACTTC. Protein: CASRAPNRDNYEQYF.

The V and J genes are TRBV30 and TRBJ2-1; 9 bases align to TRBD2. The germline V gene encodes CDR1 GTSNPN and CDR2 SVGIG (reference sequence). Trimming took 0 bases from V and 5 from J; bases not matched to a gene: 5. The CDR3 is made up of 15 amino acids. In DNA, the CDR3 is TGTGCCTGGAGTGTAGGTCCTAGCGGGGACAATGAGCAGTTCTTC. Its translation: CAWSVGPSGDNEQFF.

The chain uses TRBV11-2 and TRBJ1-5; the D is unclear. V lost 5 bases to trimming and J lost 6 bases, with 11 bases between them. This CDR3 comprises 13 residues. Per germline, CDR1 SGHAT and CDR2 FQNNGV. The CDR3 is CASSPDRGQPQHF. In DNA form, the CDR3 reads TGTGCCAGCAGCCCCGATCGGGGTCAGCCCCAGCATTTT.

The CDR3 protein is CASFPPGQGPLNYGYTF. The CDR3 DNA is TGTGCCAGCTTCCCCCCGGGACAGGGGCCCCTTAACTATGGCTACACCTTC. This chain uses TRBV27 with TRBJ1-2, with TRBD1 identical over 10 bases. The V gene's germline CDR1 is MNHEY and CDR2 SMNVEV (reference sequence). The CDR3 loop spans 17 amino acids. The V gene end was trimmed by 8 bases and the J gene end by 1 base; junction bases not matched to a gene: 13.

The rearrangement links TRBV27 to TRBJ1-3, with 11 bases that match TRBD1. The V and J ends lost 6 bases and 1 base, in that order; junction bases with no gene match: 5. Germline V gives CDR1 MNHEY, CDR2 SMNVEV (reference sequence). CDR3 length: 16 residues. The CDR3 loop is CASRPGQGASGNTIYF. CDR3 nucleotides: TGTGCCAGCAGGCCCGGACAGGGGGCTTCTGGAAACACCATATATTTT.